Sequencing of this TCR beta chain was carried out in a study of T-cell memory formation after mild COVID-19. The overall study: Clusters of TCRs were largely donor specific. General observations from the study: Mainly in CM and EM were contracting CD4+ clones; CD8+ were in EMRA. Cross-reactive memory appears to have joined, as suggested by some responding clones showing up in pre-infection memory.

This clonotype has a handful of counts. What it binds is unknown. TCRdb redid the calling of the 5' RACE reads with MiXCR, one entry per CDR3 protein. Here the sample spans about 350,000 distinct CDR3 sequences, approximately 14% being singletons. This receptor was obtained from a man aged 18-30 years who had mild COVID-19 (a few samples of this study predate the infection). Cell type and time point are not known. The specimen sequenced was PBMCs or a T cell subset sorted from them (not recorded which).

The CDR3 region is CASNRIGDSPLHF. DNA for the CDR3: TGTGCCAGCAACAGGATCGGAGATTCACCCCTCCACTTT. The chain employs TRBV28 and TRBJ1-6; D may be TRBD1 (5 bases). V lost 7 bases and J lost 8, with 12 bases in between. Germline CDR1 is MDHEN and CDR2 is SYDVKM. This CDR3 has 13 residues.